This T cell receptor (beta chain) was captured by sequencing in a study of shared clonotypes between healthy human individuals. Only CD45RO-negative cells positively selected for CCR7 counted as naive CD8 cells, so terminally differentiated effector memory CD45RA+ cells were excluded. As for this clone: Its antigen is unidentified.

The V end was cut by 4 bases, the J end by 6 bases, with 20 bases between. CDR3 length: 16 residues. The germline gives CDR1 SGDLS, CDR2 YYNGEE. Study conclusions and caveats: Blood alone was sampled, and tissue repertoires likely differ.

Original analysis: ImmunoSEQ yielded junction-only sequences lacking quality scores, so filtering differed. Method: immunoSEQ multiplex PCR; TCRdb's copy keeps in-frame clones and lacks some. D and trimming were read from the DNA, whereas the V and J calls and clone size are those reported in that table. Of some 1,900,000 clones in the sample, 85% to 95% were seen once. Input material: naive CD8+ T cells sorted from blood. This sequence joins TRBV9 and TRBJ2-1, with no clear D. The sequence derives from a man between 18 and 35 years old in good health. The CDR3 region has the DNA TGTGCCAGCAGCACTGGAAGGTCCCCGGTCACCAATGAGCAGTTCTTC. Translated: CASSTGRSPVTNEQFF.